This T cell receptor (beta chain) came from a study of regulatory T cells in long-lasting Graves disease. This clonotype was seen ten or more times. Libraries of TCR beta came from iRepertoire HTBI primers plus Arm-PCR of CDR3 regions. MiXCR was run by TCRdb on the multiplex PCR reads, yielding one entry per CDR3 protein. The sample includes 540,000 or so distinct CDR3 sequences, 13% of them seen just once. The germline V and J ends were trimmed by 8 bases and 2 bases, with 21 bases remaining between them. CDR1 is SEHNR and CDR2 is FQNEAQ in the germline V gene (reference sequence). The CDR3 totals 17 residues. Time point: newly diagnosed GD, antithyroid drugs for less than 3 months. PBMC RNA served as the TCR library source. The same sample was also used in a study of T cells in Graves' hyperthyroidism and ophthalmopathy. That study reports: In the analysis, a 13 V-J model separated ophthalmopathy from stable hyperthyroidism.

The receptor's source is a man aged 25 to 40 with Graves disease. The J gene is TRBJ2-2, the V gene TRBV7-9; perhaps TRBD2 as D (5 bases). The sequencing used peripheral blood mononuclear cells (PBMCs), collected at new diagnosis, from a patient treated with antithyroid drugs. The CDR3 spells CASGPVEGRENTGELFF. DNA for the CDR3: TGTGCCAGCGGGCCCGTCGAGGGCCGGGAAAACACCGGGGAGCTGTTTTTT. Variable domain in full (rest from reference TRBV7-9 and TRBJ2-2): DTGVSQNPRHKITKRGQNVTFRCDPISEHNRLYWYRQTLGQGPEFLTYFQNEAQLEKSRLLSDRFSAERPKGSFSTLEIQRTEQGDSAMYLCASGPVEGRENTGELFFGEGSRLTVL.